Listed here is a single TCR beta chain. Different DNA sequences within this sample yield the same CDR3. Germline V gene lookup returns CDR1 SEHNR and CDR2 FQNEAQ (reference sequence). This CDR3 comprises 14 residues. V gave up 0 bases and J gave up 1 base, with 6 bases separating them. The data stem from a study of blood T cell repertoires in COVID-19. Across the whole study: The samples span acute and convalescent COVID-19 from the United States, Italy and Spain.

The authors' processing: From reference gene primer amplification, estimates of nucleated cell counts were derived. Measured with immunoSEQ multiplex PCR; TCRdb has only the in-frame clones, and not every one. That table supplies the V and J calls and clone size; D and trimming were determined from the DNA. The sample includes around 250,000 clones, more than 65% of them seen just once. The clonotype was recovered from a man aged 50-59 years with active or convalescent COVID-19. This sequence joins TRBV7-9 and TRBJ1-1; no reliable D call. The sample consisted of peripheral blood. This chain's CDR3 is CASSLAGSNTEAFF. DNA for the CDR3: TGTGCCAGCAGCTTAGCCGGGTCGAACACTGAAGCTTTCTTT. Supplemented by reference TRBV7-9 and TRBJ1-1, the full variable domain reads DTGVSQNPRHKITKRGQNVTFRCDPISEHNRLYWYRQTLGQGPEFLTYFQNEAQLEKSRLLSDRFSAERPKGSFSTLEIQRTEQGDSAMYLCASSLAGSNTEAFFGQGTRLTVV.